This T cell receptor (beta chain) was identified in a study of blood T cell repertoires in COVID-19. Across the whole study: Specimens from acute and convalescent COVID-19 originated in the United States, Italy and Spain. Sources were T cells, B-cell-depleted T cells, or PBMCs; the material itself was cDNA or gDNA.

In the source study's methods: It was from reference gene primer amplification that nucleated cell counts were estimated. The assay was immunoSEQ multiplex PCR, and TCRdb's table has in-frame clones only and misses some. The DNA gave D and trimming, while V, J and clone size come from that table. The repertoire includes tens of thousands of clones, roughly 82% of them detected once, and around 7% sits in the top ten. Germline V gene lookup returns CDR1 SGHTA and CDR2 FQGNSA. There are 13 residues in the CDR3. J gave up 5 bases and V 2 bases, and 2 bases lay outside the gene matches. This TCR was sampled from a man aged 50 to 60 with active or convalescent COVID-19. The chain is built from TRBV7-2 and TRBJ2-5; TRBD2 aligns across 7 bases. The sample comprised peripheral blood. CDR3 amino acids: CASSLWEGETQYF. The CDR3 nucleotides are TGTGCCAGCAGCTTATGGGAGGGGGAGACCCAGTACTTC.